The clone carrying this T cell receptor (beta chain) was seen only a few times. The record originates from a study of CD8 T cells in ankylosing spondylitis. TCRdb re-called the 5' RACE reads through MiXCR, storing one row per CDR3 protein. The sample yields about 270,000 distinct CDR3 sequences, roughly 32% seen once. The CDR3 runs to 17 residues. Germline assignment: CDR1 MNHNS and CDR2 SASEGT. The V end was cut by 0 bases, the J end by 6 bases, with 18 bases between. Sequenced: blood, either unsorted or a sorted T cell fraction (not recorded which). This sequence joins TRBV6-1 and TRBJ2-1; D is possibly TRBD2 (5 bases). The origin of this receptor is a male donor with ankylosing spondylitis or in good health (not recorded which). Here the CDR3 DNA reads TGTGCCAGCAGTGAAGCGAGGGTACTCCGCCATGGCAATGAGCAGTTCTTC. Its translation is CASSEARVLRHGNEQFF.